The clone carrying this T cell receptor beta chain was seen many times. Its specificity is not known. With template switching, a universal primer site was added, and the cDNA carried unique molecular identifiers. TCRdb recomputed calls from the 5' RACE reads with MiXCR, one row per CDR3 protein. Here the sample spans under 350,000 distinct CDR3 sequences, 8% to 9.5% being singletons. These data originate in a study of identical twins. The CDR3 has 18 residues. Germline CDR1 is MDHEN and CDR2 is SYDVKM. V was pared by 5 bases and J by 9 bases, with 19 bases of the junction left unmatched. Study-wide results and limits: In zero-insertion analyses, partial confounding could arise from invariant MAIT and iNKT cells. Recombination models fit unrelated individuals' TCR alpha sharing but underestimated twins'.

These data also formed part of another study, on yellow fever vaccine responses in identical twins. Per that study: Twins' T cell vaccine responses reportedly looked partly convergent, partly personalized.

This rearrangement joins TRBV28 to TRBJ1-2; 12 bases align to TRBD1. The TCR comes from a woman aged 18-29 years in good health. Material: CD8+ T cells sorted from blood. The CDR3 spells CASSPSSGQGAPTLRYTF. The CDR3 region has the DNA TGTGCCAGCAGTCCATCCTCGGGACAGGGGGCGCCTACGTTACGCTACACCTTC.